Listed here are 20 T cell receptor beta chains from one sample, sequenced in a study of glioma-infiltrating T cells after dendritic cell vaccination. Only in-frame clones appear in the TCRdb table, and some are missing; sequencing was by immunoSEQ multiplex PCR. The sample records around 96,000 clones, about four fifths being singletons. This sample comprised blood, obtained before dendritic cell vaccination. These receptors originate from a human donor with glioblastoma.

This clone has a handful of counts. The chain recombines TRBV10-3 with TRBJ1-4; the D gene is possibly TRBD1 (6 bases). V shed 0 bases and J shed 10 bases, with 12 bases lying between them. In germline, CDR1 is ENHRY, CDR2 SYGVKD. This CDR3 is built from 14 residues. The CDR3 sequence: CAISESWTEGKLFF. As DNA, the CDR3 is TGTGCCATCAGTGAGTCCTGGACAGAGGGAAAACTGTTTTTT.

This clone was seen only a few times. The same CDR3 arises from other DNA sequences in this sample as well. This sequence joins TRBV30 and TRBJ1-1, with a possible D match to TRBD1 (5 bases). This CDR3 has 13 amino acids. Trimming cost V 2 bases and J 0 bases, with 7 bases left between them. Germline CDR1 and CDR2: GTSNPN and SVGIG (reference sequence). The CDR3 spells CAWSTGMNTEAFF. The CDR3 DNA reads TGTGCCTGGAGTACAGGAATGAACACTGAAGCTTTCTTT.

The chain couples TRBV15 to TRBJ1-5, with D possibly TRBD1 on 5 matching bases. The V and J ends lost 6 bases and 3 bases respectively, with 21 bases between them. CDR3 length: 17 residues. Germline-derived CDR1 and CDR2 are LNHNV and YYDKDF (reference sequence). The CDR3: CATRTWVGGSVNQPQHF. CDR3 bases: TGTGCCACCAGAACCTGGGTGGGGGGGTCGGTCAATCAGCCCCAGCATTTT.

This sequence joins TRBV4-1 and TRBJ1-3; D gene ambiguous. Germline CDR1 reads MGHRA; CDR2 reads YSYEKL. The CDR3 is 14 amino acids. V lost 0 bases and J 8 bases, leaving 11 bases between the germline ends. In DNA, the CDR3 is TGCGCCAGCAGCCAAGAAAGCGACCTATACACCATATATTTT. It codes for CASSQESDLYTIYF.

The rearrangement uses TRBV5-1 and TRBJ2-5, with 10 bases lining up with TRBD2. CDR3 length equals 17 residues. CDR1 SGHRS and CDR2 YFSETQ come from the germline V gene. With 1 base clipped from V and 5 bases from J, the junction kept 11 bases outside the gene matches. DNA for the CDR3: TGCGCCAGCAGCTTGTCGATGGCTAGCGGGAGTGGGGAGACCCAGTACTTC. Translating it yields CASSLSMASGSGETQYF. The full variable domain, completed using reference TRBV5-1 and TRBJ2-5, is KAGVTQTPRYLIKTRGQQVTLSCSPISGHRSVSWYQQTPGQGLQFLFEYFSETQRNKGNFPGRFSGRQFSNSRSEMNVSTLELGDSALYLCASSLSMASGSGETQYFGPGTRLLVL.

The chain joins TRBV7-2 to TRBJ1-2; D is unclear. This CDR3 comprises 12 residues. Trimming took 2 bases from V and 1 from J, leaving 2 bases between them. In germline, CDR1 is SGHTA, CDR2 FQGNSA. The CDR3 nucleotides read TGTGCCAGCAGCTTATATAACTATGGCTACACCTTC. Translating it yields CASSLYNYGYTF.

The chain is built from TRBV4-1 and TRBJ2-1; 11 bases match TRBD2. J lost 8 bases, V lost 1 base, and 13 bases had no gene match. Looked up from germline, CDR1 is MGHRA and CDR2 is YSYEKL. CDR3 size: 18 residues. Here the CDR3 reads CASSQVDMGLAGGHEQFF. CDR3 nucleotides: TGCGCCAGCAGCCAAGTTGATATGGGATTAGCGGGGGGGCATGAGCAGTTCTTC.

The CDR3 region is CASSRKLQGESGNTIYF. The CDR3 DNA sequence: TGTGCCAGCAGCCGAAAGCTACAGGGAGAGTCTGGAAACACCATATATTTT. This chain links TRBV9 with TRBJ1-3; TRBD1 might be the D (6 bases). The V and J ends lost 4 bases and 1 base respectively, with 18 bases between them. Germline loops: CDR1 SGDLS, CDR2 YYNGEE. The CDR3 sequence is 17 residues long.

This chain uses TRBV7-9 with TRBJ1-1; a possible D gene is TRBD1 (6 bases). The germline CDR1 and CDR2 sequences are SEHNR and FQNEAQ (reference sequence). There are 13 residues in the CDR3. V shed 8 bases and J shed 2 bases, with 12 bases lying between them. DNA of the CDR3: TGTGCCAGCGATGACAGGACCAACACTGAAGCTTTCTTT. Translated: CASDDRTNTEAFF.

The J gene is TRBJ2-2, the V gene TRBV2, with D hard to call. The CDR3 is 13 residues long. Trimming cost V 4 bases and J 1 base, with 4 bases left between them. From germline, CDR1 is SNHLY and CDR2 FYNNEI. CDR3 sequence (DNA): TGTGCCAGCAGTGTCGGGAACACCGGGGAGCTGTTTTTT. It codes for CASSVGNTGELFF.

The chain has TRBV13 and TRBJ1-5, with a weak D call TRBD1 (5 bases). CDR1 is PRHDT and CDR2 is FYEKMQ in the germline V gene (reference sequence). Trimming pared 4 bases from V and 2 bases from J, leaving 15 bases between. This CDR3 region has 16 residues. In nucleotides, the CDR3 is TGTGCCAGCAGCTACTGGGGCAGGGAGGGCAATCAGCCCCAGCATTTT. This gives the protein CASSYWGREGNQPQHF.

The V call is TRBV28, the J call TRBJ2-3, with a weak D call TRBD2 (6 bases). V lost 2 bases, J lost 2 bases, and 11 bases lay in between. CDR1 is MDHEN and CDR2 is SYDVKM in the germline V gene. The length of the CDR3 is 15 residues. In DNA, the CDR3 is TGTGCCAGCAGTTTACCCCGGGGGTACACAGATACGCAGTATTTT. It codes for CASSLPRGYTDTQYF.

This clone has more than one count but fewer than ten. J is TRBJ1-3 and V is TRBV2; D remains ambiguous. With 7 bases removed from V and 1 base from J, the gap between germline ends came to 17 bases. The CDR3 extends over 16 amino acids. Germline V gives CDR1 SNHLY, CDR2 FYNNEI. The CDR3 loop reads CASIRGQSRSGNTIYF. Written as DNA, the CDR3 is TGTGCCAGCATCCGGGGTCAAAGTCGGTCTGGAAACACCATATATTTT.

The chain combines TRBV27 with TRBJ1-1, with D possibly matching TRBD1 (6 bases). From germline, CDR1 is MNHEY and CDR2 SMNVEV (reference sequence). CDR3 length: 15 amino acids. The germline V and J ends were trimmed by 2 bases and 4 bases, with 14 bases remaining between them. In DNA, the CDR3 is TGTGCCAGCAGTTTAAGGGGCGCGGGGGCCACTGAAGCTTTCTTT. It encodes CASSLRGAGATEAFF.

The V and J genes are TRBV7-2 and TRBJ2-1; 10 positions agree with TRBD1. The V segment lost 8 bases and the J segment 9 bases; nucleotides outside the gene matches: 7. The CDR3 is 13 amino acids. The germline V gene encodes CDR1 SGHTA and CDR2 FQGNSA. CDR3 loop: CASGQGVSREQFF. The CDR3 DNA reads TGTGCCAGCGGACAGGGGGTTTCACGTGAGCAGTTCTTC.

The chain employs TRBV4-2 and TRBJ1-4, with 8 bases that match TRBD1. Trimming at V came to 5 bases and at J to 12 bases, leaving 11 bases not matched to a gene. CDR3 length: 14 residues. Germline values: CDR1 LGHNA, CDR2 YNFKEQ. CDR3 in DNA: TGTGCCAGCAGCGTAGACAGGGGCCTAGGGGAACTGTTTTTT. It translates to CASSVDRGLGELFF.

The genes are TRBV9 and TRBJ2-6; no reliable D call. The CDR3 has 15 amino acids. Germline CDR1 SGDLS, CDR2 YYNGEE. V was cut by 0 bases and J by 1 base, with 5 bases left in between. This CDR3 is CASSVAVSGANVLTF. For the CDR3, the DNA is TGTGCCAGCAGCGTAGCCGTGTCTGGGGCCAACGTCCTGACTTTC.

The rearrangement uses TRBV29-1 and TRBJ2-3, with D perhaps matching TRBD2 (6 bases). Per the germline V gene, CDR1 is SQVTM and CDR2 is ANQGSEA. Trimming shortened V by 3 bases and J by 0 bases, and 22 bases separated the two germline ends. This CDR3 spans 18 amino acids. In nucleotides, the CDR3 is TGCAGCGTTGAGAGGGGCGGTGGAGGGGCCGCAAGCACAGATACGCAGTATTTT. This gives the protein CSVERGGGGAASTDTQYF.

This clone was detected only once. The chain carries TRBV30 and TRBJ1-6; perhaps TRBD1 as D (6 bases). Trimming took off 1 base at V and 9 bases at J, with 16 bases between the two ends. This CDR3 is built from 15 residues. Germline V CDR1 and CDR2: GTSNPN, SVGIG (reference sequence). The CDR3 spells CAWSATGIFSSPLHF. For the CDR3, the DNA is TGTGCCTGGAGTGCTACAGGGATCTTCTCTTCACCCCTCCACTTT.

This sequence joins TRBV28 and TRBJ1-5, with D possibly matching TRBD1 (6 bases). The length of the CDR3 is 14 residues. Germline loops: CDR1 MDHEN, CDR2 SYDVKM. The V and J ends lost 4 bases and 5 bases respectively, with 12 bases between them. The CDR3 DNA reads as TGTGCCAGCAGTTCTGACAGGCCCCATCAGCCCCAGCATTTT. Translated: CASSSDRPHQPQHF.